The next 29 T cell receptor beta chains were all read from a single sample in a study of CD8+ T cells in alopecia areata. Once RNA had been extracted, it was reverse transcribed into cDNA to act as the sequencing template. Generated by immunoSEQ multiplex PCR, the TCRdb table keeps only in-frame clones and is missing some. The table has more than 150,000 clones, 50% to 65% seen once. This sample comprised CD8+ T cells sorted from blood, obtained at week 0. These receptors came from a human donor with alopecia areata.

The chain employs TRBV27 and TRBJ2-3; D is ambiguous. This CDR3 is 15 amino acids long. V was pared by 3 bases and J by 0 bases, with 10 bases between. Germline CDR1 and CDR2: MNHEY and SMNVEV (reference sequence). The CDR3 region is CASSLGGTSTDTQYF. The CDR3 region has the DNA TGTGCCAGCAGTTTGGGCGGTACTAGCACAGATACGCAGTATTTT.

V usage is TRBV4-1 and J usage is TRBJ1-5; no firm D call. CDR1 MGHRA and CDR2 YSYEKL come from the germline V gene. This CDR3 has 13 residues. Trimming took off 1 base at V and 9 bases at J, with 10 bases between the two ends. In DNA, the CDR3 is TGCGCCAGCAGCCAAGTGATGGGCGGGCCCCAGCATTTT. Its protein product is CASSQVMGGPQHF.

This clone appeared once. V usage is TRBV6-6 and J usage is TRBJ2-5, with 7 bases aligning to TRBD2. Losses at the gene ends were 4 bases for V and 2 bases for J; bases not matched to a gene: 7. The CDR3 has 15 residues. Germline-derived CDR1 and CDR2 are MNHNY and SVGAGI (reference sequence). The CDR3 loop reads CASSFPRGEQETQYF. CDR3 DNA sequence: TGTGCCAGCAGTTTCCCACGGGGGGAGCAAGAGACCCAGTACTTC.

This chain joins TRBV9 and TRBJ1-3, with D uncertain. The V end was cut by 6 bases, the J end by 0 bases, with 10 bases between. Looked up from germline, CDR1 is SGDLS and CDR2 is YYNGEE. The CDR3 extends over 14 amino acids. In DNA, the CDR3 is TGTGCCAGCACGCCTCTTGACTCTGGAAACACCATATATTTT. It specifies CASTPLDSGNTIYF.

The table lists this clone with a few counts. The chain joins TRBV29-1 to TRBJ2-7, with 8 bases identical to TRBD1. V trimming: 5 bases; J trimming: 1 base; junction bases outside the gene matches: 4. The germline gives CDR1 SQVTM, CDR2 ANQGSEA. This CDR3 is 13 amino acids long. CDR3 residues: CSVTGGESYEQYF. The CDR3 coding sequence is TGCAGCGTTACAGGGGGAGAATCCTACGAGCAGTACTTC.

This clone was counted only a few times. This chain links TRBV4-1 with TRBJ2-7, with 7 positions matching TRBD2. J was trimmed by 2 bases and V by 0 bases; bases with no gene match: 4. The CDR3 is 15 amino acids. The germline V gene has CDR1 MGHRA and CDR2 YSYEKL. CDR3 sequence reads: CASSQDSREAYEQYF. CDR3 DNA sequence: TGCGCCAGCAGCCAAGATAGTCGGGAGGCCTACGAGCAGTACTTC.

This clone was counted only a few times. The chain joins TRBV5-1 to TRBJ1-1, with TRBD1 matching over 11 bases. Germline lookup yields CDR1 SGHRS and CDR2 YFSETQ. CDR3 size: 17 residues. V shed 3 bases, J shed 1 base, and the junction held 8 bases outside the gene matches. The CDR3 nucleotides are TGCGCCAGCAGCTCAAGAGGACAGGGGGCAGGGAACACTGAAGCTTTCTTT. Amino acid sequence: CASSSRGQGAGNTEAFF. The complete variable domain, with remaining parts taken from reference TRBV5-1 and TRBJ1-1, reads KAGVTQTPRYLIKTRGQQVTLSCSPISGHRSVSWYQQTPGQGLQFLFEYFSETQRNKGNFPGRFSGRQFSNSRSEMNVSTLELGDSALYLCASSSRGQGAGNTEAFFGQGTRLTVV.

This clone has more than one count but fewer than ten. The CDR3 DNA follows: TGCAGCGTACCCTATACTCCACCATATGGCTACACCTTC. The encoded protein is CSVPYTPPYGYTF. V is TRBV29-1 and J is TRBJ1-2; D gene uncertain. Trimming cost V 6 bases and J 5 bases, with 16 bases left between them. CDR1 and CDR2 (germline): SQVTM, ANQGSEA. This CDR3 region has 13 residues. Full variable domain (remainder filled in from reference TRBV29-1 and TRBJ1-2): SAVISQKPSRDICQRGTSLTIQCQVDSQVTMMFWYRQQPGQSLTLIATANQGSEATYESGFVIDKFPISRPNLTFSTLTVSNMSPEDSSIYLCSVPYTPPYGYTFGSGTRLTVV.

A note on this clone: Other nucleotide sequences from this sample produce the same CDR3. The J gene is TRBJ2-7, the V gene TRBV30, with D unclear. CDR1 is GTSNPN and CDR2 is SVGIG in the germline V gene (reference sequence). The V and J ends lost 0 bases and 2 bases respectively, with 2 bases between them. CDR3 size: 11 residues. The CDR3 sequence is CAWSVTYEQYF. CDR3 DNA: TGTGCCTGGAGTGTGACCTACGAGCAGTACTTC.

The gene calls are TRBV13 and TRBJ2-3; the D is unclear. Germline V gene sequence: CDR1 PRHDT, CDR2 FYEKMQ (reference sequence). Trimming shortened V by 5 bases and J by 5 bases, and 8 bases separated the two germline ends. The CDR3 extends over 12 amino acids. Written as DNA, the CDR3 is TGTGCCAGCAGCCATTGGGGAGATACGCAGTATTTT. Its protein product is CASSHWGDTQYF.

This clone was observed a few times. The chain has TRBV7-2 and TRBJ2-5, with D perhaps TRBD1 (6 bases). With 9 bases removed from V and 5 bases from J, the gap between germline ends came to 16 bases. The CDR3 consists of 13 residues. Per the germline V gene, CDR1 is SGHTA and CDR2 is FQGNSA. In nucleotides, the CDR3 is TGTGCCAGAGGCACAGGGCAAGGGGAGACCCAGTACTTC. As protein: CARGTGQGETQYF.

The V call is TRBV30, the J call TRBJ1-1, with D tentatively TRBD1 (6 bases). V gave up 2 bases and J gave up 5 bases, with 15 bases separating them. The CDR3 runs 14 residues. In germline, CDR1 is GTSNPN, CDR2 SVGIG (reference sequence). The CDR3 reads CAWSLGTTGTEAFF. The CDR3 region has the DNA TGTGCCTGGAGTCTCGGGACAACTGGAACTGAAGCTTTCTTT.

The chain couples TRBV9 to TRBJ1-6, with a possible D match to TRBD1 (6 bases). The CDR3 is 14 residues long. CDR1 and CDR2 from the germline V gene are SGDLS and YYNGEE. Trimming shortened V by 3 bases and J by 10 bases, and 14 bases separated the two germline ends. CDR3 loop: CASSGSGTPSPLHF. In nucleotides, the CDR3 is TGTGCCAGCAGCGGATCCGGGACACCCTCACCCCTCCACTTT.

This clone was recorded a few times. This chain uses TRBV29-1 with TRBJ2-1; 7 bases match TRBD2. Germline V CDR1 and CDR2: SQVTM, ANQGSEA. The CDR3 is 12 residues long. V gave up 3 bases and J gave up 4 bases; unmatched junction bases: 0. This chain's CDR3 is CSVERGYNEQFF. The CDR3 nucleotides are TGCAGCGTTGAGCGGGGGTACAATGAGCAGTTCTTC.

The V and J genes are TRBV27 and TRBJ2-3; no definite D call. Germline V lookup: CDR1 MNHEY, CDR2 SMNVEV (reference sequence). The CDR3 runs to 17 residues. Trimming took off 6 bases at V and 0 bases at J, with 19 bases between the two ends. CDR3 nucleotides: TGTGCCAGCAGGATTTTATACCCTGGGAACAGCACAGATACGCAGTATTTT. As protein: CASRILYPGNSTDTQYF.

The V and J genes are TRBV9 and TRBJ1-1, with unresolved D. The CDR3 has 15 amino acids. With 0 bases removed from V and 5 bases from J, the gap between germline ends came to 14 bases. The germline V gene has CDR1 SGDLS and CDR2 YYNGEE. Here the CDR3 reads CASSVGPNGGTEAFF. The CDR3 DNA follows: TGTGCCAGCAGCGTAGGACCTAATGGAGGGACTGAAGCTTTCTTT.

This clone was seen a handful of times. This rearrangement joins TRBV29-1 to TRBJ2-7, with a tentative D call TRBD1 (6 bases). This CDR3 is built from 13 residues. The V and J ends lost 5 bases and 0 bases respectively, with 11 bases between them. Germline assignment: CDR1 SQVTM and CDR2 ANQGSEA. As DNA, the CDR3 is TGCAGCGTTATCAGGGACACCTCCTACGAGCAGTACTTC. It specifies CSVIRDTSYEQYF.

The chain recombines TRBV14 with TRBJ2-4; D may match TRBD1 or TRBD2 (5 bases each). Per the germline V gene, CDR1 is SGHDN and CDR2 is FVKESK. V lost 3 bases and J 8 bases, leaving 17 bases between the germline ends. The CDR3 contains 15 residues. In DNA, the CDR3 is TGTGCCAGCAGCCAGGGGACGGGTCCTAATGACATTCAGTACTTC. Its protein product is CASSQGTGPNDIQYF.

The CDR3 DNA reads TGTGCCTCAGGACAGGGAGTCGGGTATGGCTACACCTTC. It encodes CASGQGVGYGYTF. The chain employs TRBV30 and TRBJ1-2; 8 positions match TRBD1. The CDR3 contains 13 residues. The J segment lost 5 bases and the V segment lost 7 bases, leaving 9 bases of the junction unmatched. The germline gives CDR1 GTSNPN, CDR2 SVGIG (reference sequence).

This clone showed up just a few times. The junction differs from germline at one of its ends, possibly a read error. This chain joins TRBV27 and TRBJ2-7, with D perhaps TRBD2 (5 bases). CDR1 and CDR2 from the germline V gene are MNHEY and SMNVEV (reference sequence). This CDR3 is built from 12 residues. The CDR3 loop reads CASRSGGQEFDF. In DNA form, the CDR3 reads TGTGCCAGCAGATCGGGCGGGCAGGAATTCGACTTC.

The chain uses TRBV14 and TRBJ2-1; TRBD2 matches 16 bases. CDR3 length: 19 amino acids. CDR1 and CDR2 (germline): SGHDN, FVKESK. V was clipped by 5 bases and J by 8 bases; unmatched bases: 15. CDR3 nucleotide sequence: TGTGCCAGCAGCGACAAAATGGGACTAGCGGGGGGGCCTCAGGATGAGCAGTTCTTC. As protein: CASSDKMGLAGGPQDEQFF.

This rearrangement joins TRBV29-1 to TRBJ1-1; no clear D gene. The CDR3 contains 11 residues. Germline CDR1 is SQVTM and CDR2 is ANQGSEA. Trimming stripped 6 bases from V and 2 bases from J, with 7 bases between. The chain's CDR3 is CSVRLNTEAFF. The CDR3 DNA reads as TGCAGCGTCCGATTAAACACTGAAGCTTTCTTT.

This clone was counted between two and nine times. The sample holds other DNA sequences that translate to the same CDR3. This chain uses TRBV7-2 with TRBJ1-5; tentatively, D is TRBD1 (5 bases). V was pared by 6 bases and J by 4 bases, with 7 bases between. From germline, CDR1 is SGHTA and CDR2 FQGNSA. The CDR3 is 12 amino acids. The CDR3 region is CASSSGNQPQHF. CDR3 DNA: TGTGCCAGCAGTTCAGGGAATCAGCCCCAGCATTTT.

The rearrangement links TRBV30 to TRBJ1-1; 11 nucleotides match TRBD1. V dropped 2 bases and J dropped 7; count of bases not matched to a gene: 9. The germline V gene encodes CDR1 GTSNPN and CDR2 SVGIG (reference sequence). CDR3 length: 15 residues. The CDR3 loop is CAWSTGQGEFVEAFF. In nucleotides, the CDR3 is TGTGCCTGGAGTACGGGACAGGGGGAGTTCGTTGAAGCTTTCTTT.

This CDR3 reads CASSHLAQDNEQFF. Here the CDR3 DNA reads TGTGCCAGCAGCCATCTAGCCCAAGACAATGAGCAGTTCTTC. The V call is TRBV14, the J call TRBJ2-1; possible D gene TRBD2, 5 bases. Trimming took off 3 bases at V and 5 bases at J, with 11 bases between the two ends. Germline lookup yields CDR1 SGHDN and CDR2 FVKESK. The CDR3 has 14 residues.

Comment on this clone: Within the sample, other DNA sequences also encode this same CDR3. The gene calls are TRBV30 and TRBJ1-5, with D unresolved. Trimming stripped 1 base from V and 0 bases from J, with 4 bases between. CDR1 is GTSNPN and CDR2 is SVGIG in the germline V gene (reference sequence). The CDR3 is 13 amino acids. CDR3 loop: CAWSDDSNQPQHF. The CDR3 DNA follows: TGTGCCTGGAGTGACGATAGCAATCAGCCCCAGCATTTT. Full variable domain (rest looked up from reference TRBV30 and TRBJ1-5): SQTIHQWPATLVQPVGSPLSLECTVEGTSNPNLYWYRQAAGRGLQLLFYSVGIGQISSEVPQNLSASRPQDRQFILSSKKLLLSDSGFYLCAWSDDSNQPQHFGDGTRLSIL.

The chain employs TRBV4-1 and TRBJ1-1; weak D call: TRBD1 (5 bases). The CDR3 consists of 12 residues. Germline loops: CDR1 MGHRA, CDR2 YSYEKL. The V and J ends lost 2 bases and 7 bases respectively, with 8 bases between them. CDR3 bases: TGCGCCAGCAGCCAAAGGGGCAATGAAGCTTTCTTT. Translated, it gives CASSQRGNEAFF.

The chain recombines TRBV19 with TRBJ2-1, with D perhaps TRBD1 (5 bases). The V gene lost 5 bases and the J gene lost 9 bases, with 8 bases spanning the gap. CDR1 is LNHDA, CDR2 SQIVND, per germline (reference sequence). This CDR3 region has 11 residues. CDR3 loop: CASSPGFEQFF. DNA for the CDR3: TGTGCCAGTAGTCCAGGGTTTGAGCAGTTCTTC.

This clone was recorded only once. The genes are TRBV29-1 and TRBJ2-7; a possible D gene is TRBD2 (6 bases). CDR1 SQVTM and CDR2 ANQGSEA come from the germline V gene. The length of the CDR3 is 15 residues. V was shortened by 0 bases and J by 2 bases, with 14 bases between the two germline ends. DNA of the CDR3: TGCAGCGTTGAAGAGGCTGGGAGGAAAACCTACGAGCAGTACTTC. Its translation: CSVEEAGRKTYEQYF.